This T cell receptor (beta chain) was recorded in a study of untreated major depressive disorder. V was cut by 1 base and J by 7 bases, with 17 bases left in between. Germline V gene lookup returns CDR1 LGHNA and CDR2 YNFKEQ. The CDR3 consists of 16 residues. Here immunoSEQ multiplex PCR was the method, and the copy in TCRdb shows in-frame clones only, minus some. The sample has about 18,000 clones, approximately 81% seen once. No major medical conditions, Axis I/II comorbidities, regular medication, or illicit drugs. Magnetic negative selection enriched CD4+ T cells from thawed PBMCs. The sequencing input was CD4+ T cells from PBMCs. This TCR came from a woman aged 30 to 39 in good health. The chain carries TRBV4-2 and TRBJ2-1; D might be TRBD2 (6 bases). DNA for the CDR3: TGTGCCAGCAGCCAAGCCGTCTTCGGGAGAGGTAATGAGCAGTTCTTC. Translating it yields CASSQAVFGRGNEQFF.